This T cell receptor beta chain was profiled in a study of T cell repertoires in cytomegalovirus infection. Study summary: Public TCR beta signature analysis indicated the presence of both CMV infection and matching HLA type.

TCRdb analysed the reads with MiXCR anew, one entry per CDR3 protein. This sample has 450,000 to 550,000 distinct CDR3 sequences; 40% to 50% occur once, and the top ten carry roughly two fifths. Per germline, CDR1 SEHNR and CDR2 FQNEAQ (reference sequence). The CDR3 contains 15 residues. V was cut by 5 bases and J by 0 bases, with 11 bases left in between. Notes on this clonotype: Its specificity is unknown.

Broader study findings: There were HLA-C-restricted CMV-specific TCR beta clonotypes dominating the ex vivo response.

The chain carries TRBV7-9 and TRBJ2-1; TRBD1 might be the D (5 bases). The sample here was cultured PBMCs, taken from culture after CMV antigen stimulation. This sequence was found in a human donor in good health (CMV status not recorded). Some clones in this sample may be carry-over from other donors' samples. The CDR3 sequence: CASSRWTISYNEQFF. The CDR3, as DNA: TGTGCCAGCAGCCGCTGGACAATCTCCTACAATGAGCAGTTCTTC.